This TCR beta chain was found in a study of blood T cell repertoires in COVID-19. Looking at the study overall: COVID-19 samples collected from the United States, Italy and Spain covered acute and convalescent phases. PBMCs, B-cell-depleted T cells, or T cells were the source of the cDNA or gDNA that made up the material.

This CDR3 contains 17 residues. The germline V gene has CDR1 LNHDA and CDR2 SQIVND (reference sequence). Trimming pared 3 bases from V and 4 bases from J, leaving 22 bases between. Using immunoSEQ multiplex PCR, the repertoire was profiled, and TCRdb retains in-frame clones only, with some absent. The data hold 150,000 or so clones, with 88% observed a single time. Sequencing used peripheral blood. The rearrangement joins TRBV19 to TRBJ2-7, with D uncertain. The receptor was isolated from a human donor in a cohort sampled during active COVID-19. The CDR3 DNA reads TGTGCCAGTAGTATCTCCTCGAGGCACTCGGTCCCTTACGAGCAGTACTTC. This gives the protein CASSISSRHSVPYEQYF. Filled out from reference TRBV19 and TRBJ2-7, the complete variable domain reads DGGITQSPKYLFRKEGQNVTLSCEQNLNHDAMYWYRQDPGQGLRLIYYSQIVNDFQKGDIAEGYSVSREKKESFPLTVTSAQKNPTAFYLCASSISSRHSVPYEQYFGPGTRLTVT.